This TCR beta chain was found in a study of cytomegalovirus exposure and HLA in healthy donors. As for this clone: Its antigen is undetermined.

PCR employed 60 Vbeta and 13 Jbeta primers. The method was immunoSEQ multiplex PCR; TCRdb's version includes in-frame clones alone and lacks a portion of them. The table has 250,000 to 300,000 clones, roughly 86% seen once; the top ten hold about 2%. Whole-study findings and limits: Per a later analysis, HLA-associated TCR beta chains showed more clonal expansion than other, equally common TCR beta chains.

This receptor was taken from a woman in her forties in good health and CMV-seropositive. The sequenced sample was PBMCs.

CDR3 nucleotide sequence: TGTGCCAGTAGTATCTCCACCTGGGGGACAGACTATGGCTACACCTTC. Translating gives CASSISTWGTDYGYTF. The chain links TRBV19 to TRBJ1-2, with 7 bases lining up with TRBD1. Per germline, CDR1 LNHDA and CDR2 SQIVND (reference sequence). The CDR3 consists of 16 residues. J gave up 3 bases and V 3 bases, and 10 bases lay outside the gene matches.